Each of the 11 T cell receptor beta chains below was sequenced from the same sample in a study of cytomegalovirus exposure and HLA in healthy donors. Both 60 Vbeta primers and 13 Jbeta primers went into the PCR. The repertoire was sequenced with immunoSEQ multiplex PCR; TCRdb's copy has only in-frame clones and lacks some. Of 130,000 to 150,000 clones detected, over 70% appear once; the ten largest clones hold around 7.1%. Sequencing was performed on PBMCs. The receptors here all came from a woman aged 40 to 50 in good health and CMV-seropositive.

The chain recombines TRBV6-5 with TRBJ1-6; D gene ambiguous. The length of the CDR3 is 12 residues. The ends were cut back, 2 bases at V and 10 bases at J, with 6 bases in the middle. The germline V gene has CDR1 MNHEY and CDR2 SVGAGI. The CDR3 nucleotides are TGTGCCAGCAGTTACGCGAACTCACCCCTCCACTTT. Its translation is CASSYANSPLHF.

V and J are TRBV29-1 and TRBJ2-2, with D uncertain. The V gene lost 7 bases and the J gene lost 4 bases, with 10 bases spanning the gap. The germline gives CDR1 SQVTM, CDR2 ANQGSEA. The CDR3 is 12 residues long. The CDR3 nucleotides read TGCAGCGCTAGGAAGACCACCGGGGAGCTGTTTTTT. Amino acid sequence: CSARKTTGELFF.

This chain joins TRBV2 and TRBJ2-3; 8 bases are shared with TRBD1. The V gene end was trimmed by 4 bases and the J gene end by 6 bases; junction bases not matched to a gene: 0. The CDR3 sequence is 12 residues long. Germline CDR1 is SNHLY and CDR2 is FYNNEI. CDR3 protein: CASSGTGDTQYF. DNA of the CDR3: TGTGCCAGCAGTGGGACAGGGGATACGCAGTATTTT.

This clone was seen only once. V is TRBV7-2 and J is TRBJ1-1, with D maybe TRBD1 (5 bases). V lost 1 base and J lost 7, with 10 bases in between. CDR3 size: 13 residues. Germline CDR1 SGHTA, CDR2 FQGNSA. CDR3 nucleotides: TGTGCCAGCAGCTTAGGTTCGGGGGGTGAAGCTTTCTTT. Residues: CASSLGSGGEAFF.

The chain links TRBV6-5 to TRBJ2-1; 11 positions match TRBD2. The germline V gene has CDR1 MNHEY and CDR2 SVGAGI. The CDR3 is 15 residues long. The V gene end was trimmed by 3 bases and the J gene end by 5 bases; junction bases not matched to a gene: 3. The CDR3 region has the DNA TGTGCCAGCAGTTATTCTAGCGGGGGGAACAATGAGCAGTTCTTC. Protein product: CASSYSSGGNNEQFF.

The J gene is TRBJ1-5, the V gene TRBV2, with D perhaps matching TRBD1 (5 bases). Germline CDR1 and CDR2: SNHLY and FYNNEI. This CDR3 is 13 amino acids long. Between the trimmed V and J ends, which lost 6 bases and 3 bases, there was a span of 9 bases. The CDR3 region is CASRGGINQPQHF. CDR3 in DNA: TGTGCCAGCAGGGGGGGGATCAATCAGCCCCAGCATTTT. Complete variable domain (other parts from reference TRBV2 and TRBJ1-5): EPEVTQTPSHQVTQMGQEVILRCVPISNHLYFYWYRQILGQKVEFLVSFYNNEISEKSEIFDDQFSVERPDGSNFTLKIRSTKLEDSAMYFCASRGGINQPQHFGDGTRLSIL.

This clone was seen just once. This chain links TRBV19 with TRBJ1-5, with 9 bases identical to TRBD1. CDR1 and CDR2 from the germline V gene are LNHDA and SQIVND (reference sequence). This CDR3 has 19 residues. Losses at the gene ends were 5 bases for V and 1 base for J; bases not matched to a gene: 15. The chain's CDR3 is CASSALPGQGLWSNQPQHF. DNA of the CDR3: TGTGCCAGTAGTGCGCTACCGGGACAGGGCCTATGGAGCAATCAGCCCCAGCATTTT.

The V gene is TRBV5-1, the J gene TRBJ2-5; 7 bases map to TRBD2. This CDR3 region has 14 residues. From germline, CDR1 is SGHRS and CDR2 YFSETQ. V was clipped by 4 bases and J by 3 bases; unmatched bases: 6. CDR3 sequence (DNA): TGCGCCAGCAGCCAGGCGGGGACTAAAGAGACCCAGTACTTC. Its protein product is CASSQAGTKETQYF.

The chain employs TRBV30 and TRBJ1-3; no definite D call. V was trimmed by 0 bases and J by 4 bases, leaving 4 bases between them. Germline V CDR1 and CDR2: GTSNPN, SVGIG (reference sequence). This CDR3 region has 12 residues. CDR3 loop: CAWSVGGNTIYF. The CDR3 coding sequence is TGTGCCTGGAGTGTCGGGGGAAACACCATATATTTT.

The CDR3 sequence is CASSRAGGREKLFF. CDR3 nucleotide sequence: TGTGCCAGCAGTCGTGCGGGGGGGCGAGAAAAACTGTTTTTT. The genes are TRBV27 and TRBJ1-4, with TRBD1 as a possible D gene (6 bases). Trimming shortened V by 5 bases and J by 8 bases, and 15 bases separated the two germline ends. Germline CDR1 reads MNHEY; CDR2 reads SMNVEV (reference sequence). The CDR3 is 14 amino acids.

The chain has TRBV18 and TRBJ1-1; D not certain. The germline V gene encodes CDR1 KGHSH and CDR2 LQKENI. V was cut by 3 bases and J by 3 bases, with 11 bases left in between. There are 14 residues in the CDR3. The CDR3 region has the DNA TGTGCCAGCTCACCGGTCGGGTCCTACACTGAAGCTTTCTTT. As protein: CASSPVGSYTEAFF.